The 3 T cell receptor beta chains in this list originate from one sample, sequenced in a study of T cell responses to AZD1222 COVID-19 vaccine. Profiled with immunoSEQ multiplex PCR; TCRdb holds only in-frame clones, not every one. Among 200,000 to 250,000 clones listed, roughly 94% were seen once. The specimen was peripheral blood, collected 28 days after the second dose of the MenACWY control vaccine. The receptors here all came from an adult who received the MenACWY meningococcal vaccine as a control.

The V gene is TRBV28, the J gene TRBJ1-5; possible D gene TRBD1, 5 bases. Germline CDR1 and CDR2: MDHEN and SYDVKM. The CDR3 consists of 15 residues. V was clipped by 3 bases and J by 3 bases, with 12 bases between them. The CDR3 bases are TGTGCCAGCAGTTTTTCCGACAGTCTCAATCAGCCCCAGCATTTT. It is translated as CASSFSDSLNQPQHF. Variable domain in full (rest from reference TRBV28 and TRBJ1-5): DVKVTQSSRYLVKRTGEKVFLECVQDMDHENMFWYRQDPGLGLRLIYFSYDVKMKEKGDIPEGYSVSREKKERFSLILESASTNQTSMYLCASSFSDSLNQPQHFGDGTRLSIL.

V gene TRBV4-2 combines with J gene TRBJ2-1, with 8 bases fitting TRBD2. The CDR3 runs 17 residues. V lost 4 bases, J lost 5 bases, and 13 bases stayed unmatched. CDR1 and CDR2 (germline): LGHNA, YNFKEQ. CDR3 bases: TGTGCCAGCAGCCCGGGGCTTAGCGGGGAAGGGCACAATGAGCAGTTCTTC. It translates to CASSPGLSGEGHNEQFF.

This chain connects TRBV11-2 to TRBJ2-5; TRBD2 aligns across 8 bases. There are 14 residues in the CDR3. V was pared by 6 bases and J by 5 bases, with 8 bases of the junction left unmatched. CDR1 and CDR2 (germline): SGHAT, FQNNGV. As DNA, the CDR3 is TGTGCCAGCAGTCCTGGACTAGCTTCGGAGACCCAGTACTTC. Its protein is CASSPGLASETQYF.